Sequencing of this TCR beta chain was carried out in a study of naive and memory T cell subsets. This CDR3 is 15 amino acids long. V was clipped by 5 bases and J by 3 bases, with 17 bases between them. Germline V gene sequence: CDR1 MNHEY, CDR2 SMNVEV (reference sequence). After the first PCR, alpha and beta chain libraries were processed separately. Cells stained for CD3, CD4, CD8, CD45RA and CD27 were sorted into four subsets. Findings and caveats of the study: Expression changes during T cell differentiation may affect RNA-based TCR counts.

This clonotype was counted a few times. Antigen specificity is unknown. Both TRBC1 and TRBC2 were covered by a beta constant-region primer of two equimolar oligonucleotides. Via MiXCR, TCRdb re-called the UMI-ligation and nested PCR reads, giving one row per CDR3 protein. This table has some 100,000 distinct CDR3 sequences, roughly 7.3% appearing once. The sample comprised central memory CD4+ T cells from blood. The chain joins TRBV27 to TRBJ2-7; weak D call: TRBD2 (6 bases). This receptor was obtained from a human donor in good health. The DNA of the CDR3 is TGTGCCAGCAGTCCCGAGACTAGAGGCCGCTACGAGCAGTACTTC. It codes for CASSPETRGRYEQYF.